The rows below give T cell receptor beta chains drawn from one sample of a study of blood T cell repertoires in COVID-19. Repertoires were generated with immunoSEQ multiplex PCR, while TCRdb's copy carries only in-frame clones and drops some. The sample lists 21,000 or so clones; 80% to 90% were seen once. The sequencing sample was made of peripheral blood. The receptor source for this set is a human donor in a cohort sampled during active COVID-19. Each CDR3 is given with its conserved first and last residue. Fields, in order: D gene, clone size, J gene, V gene, CDR3 DNA, CDR3 protein. D genes are given only for firm matches. Not all rows give a size; the values are once, few, many and, for expanded clones, a class.

d_gene: TRBD1; abundance: NA; j_gene: TRBJ1-6; v_gene: TRBV3-1/TRBV3-2; CDR3nt: TGTGCCAGCAGCCGAGGGACAGGGGTTAATTCACCCCTCCACTTT; CDR3aa: CASSRGTGVNSPLHF
d_gene: NA; abundance: NA; j_gene: TRBJ1-1; v_gene: TRBV7-9; CDR3nt: TGTGCCAGCAGCCCTGGAGGGTCGAACACTGAAGCTTTCTTT; CDR3aa: CASSPGGSNTEAFF
d_gene: NA; abundance: NA; j_gene: TRBJ1-2; v_gene: TRBV12-3/TRBV12-4; CDR3nt: TGTGCCAGCAGTTTAAGGCGGAACTATGGCTACACCTTC; CDR3aa: CASSLRRNYGYTF
d_gene: NA; abundance: NA; j_gene: TRBJ1-1; v_gene: TRBV25-1; CDR3nt: TGTGCCAGCAGTGAAGGGCAGGGGCCAAGCACTGAAGCTTTCTTT; CDR3aa: CASSEGQGPSTEAFF
d_gene: NA; abundance: NA; j_gene: TRBJ1-5; v_gene: TRBV6-5; CDR3nt: TGTGCCAGCAGTTCCCAACAGGGACAGCCCCAGCATTTT; CDR3aa: CASSSQQGQPQHF
d_gene: TRBD2; abundance: NA; j_gene: TRBJ2-1; v_gene: TRBV14; CDR3nt: TGTGCCAGCAGCCCGCGCGGGAGGGACCCAAACCCTCGGATGAACTTACCGTACAATGAGCAGTTCTTC; CDR3aa: CASSPRGRDPNPRMNLPYNEQFF
d_gene: NA; abundance: once; j_gene: TRBJ2-1; v_gene: TRBV14; CDR3nt: TGTGCCTCGAAGCCCTCACGATCGGGGGATGAGCAGTTCTTC; CDR3aa: CASKPSRSGDEQFF
d_gene: NA; abundance: NA; j_gene: TRBJ2-5; v_gene: TRBV9; CDR3nt: TGTGCCAGCAGCGTAGGGACTTCGAAAGAGACCCAGTACTTC; CDR3aa: CASSVGTSKETQYF
d_gene: TRBD2; abundance: NA; j_gene: TRBJ2-4; v_gene: TRBV5-4; CDR3nt: TGTGCCAGCAGCTTGTCCGCGGGGGGAAACATTCAGTACTTC; CDR3aa: CASSLSAGGNIQYF
d_gene: TRBD1; abundance: NA; j_gene: TRBJ1-5; v_gene: TRBV7-9; CDR3nt: TGTGCCAGCAGCCTGACAGGGTCGGTAGGTCAGCCCCAGCATTTT; CDR3aa: CASSLTGSVGQPQHF
d_gene: TRBD1; abundance: NA; j_gene: TRBJ1-1; v_gene: TRBV4-3; CDR3nt: TGCGCCAGCAGCCCGGGACAGACGAACACTGAAGCTTTCTTT; CDR3aa: CASSPGQTNTEAFF
d_gene: TRBD1; abundance: NA; j_gene: TRBJ1-2; v_gene: TRBV5-1; CDR3nt: TGCGCCAGCAGCTCCACCGGGACAGGCGATGGCTACACCTTC; CDR3aa: CASSSTGTGDGYTF
d_gene: NA; abundance: few; j_gene: TRBJ2-3; v_gene: TRBV28; CDR3nt: TGTGCCAGCAGTTTGGCACGCCAGGGAGATACGCAGTATTTT; CDR3aa: CASSLARQGDTQYF
d_gene: TRBD1; abundance: NA; j_gene: TRBJ1-2; v_gene: TRBV30; CDR3nt: TGTGCCTGGTCTCCCGGGACAGCTGTCTCCGGCTACACCTTC; CDR3aa: CAWSPGTAVSGYTF
d_gene: TRBD1; abundance: NA; j_gene: TRBJ1-4; v_gene: TRBV19; CDR3nt: TGTGCCAGTAGTGCCTCGACAGGGTTGCTGTTTTTT; CDR3aa: CASSASTGLLFF
d_gene: TRBD2; abundance: NA; j_gene: TRBJ2-7; v_gene: TRBV27; CDR3nt: TGTGCCGGCACCAACGATAGCGGGGGGGGCCGTTTTGTATACGAGCAGTACTTC; CDR3aa: CAGTNDSGGGRFVYEQYF
d_gene: TRBD1; abundance: once; j_gene: TRBJ1-3; v_gene: TRBV4-1; CDR3nt: TGCGCCAGCAGCCAGGCCCCGGGACAGTACAGCTCTGGAAACACCATATATTTT; CDR3aa: CASSQAPGQYSSGNTIYF